These 23 T cell receptor beta chains share one sample of origin, sequenced in a study of T cell repertoires in cytomegalovirus infection. From the reads, TCRdb called clonotypes with MiXCR, one entry per CDR3 protein. The sample comprises 90,000 to 120,000 distinct CDR3 sequences, less than 25% of which are singletons, and 30% to 40% rests with the top ten. The source material was CD8+ T cells from PBMCs. Receptors were obtained from a human donor in good health (CMV status not recorded). Some clones in this sample may be carry-over from other donors' samples.

This clonotype showed up just a few times. The chain uses TRBV28 and TRBJ1-1; D is undetermined. Per germline, CDR1 MDHEN and CDR2 SYDVKM. The CDR3 extends over 11 amino acids. Trimming removed 9 bases from V and 1 base from J, with 6 bases in between. The CDR3 spells CASYKNTEAFF. Written as DNA, the CDR3 is TGTGCCAGTTATAAGAACACTGAAGCTTTCTTT.

The chain employs TRBV29-1 and TRBJ2-1; TRBD1 matches 7 bases. The CDR3 spans 13 residues. The trim removed 0 bases at V and 9 bases at J, leaving 5 bases unmatched. Germline assignment: CDR1 SQVTM and CDR2 ANQGSEA. The CDR3 reads CSVEEVTGFEQFF. CDR3 sequence (DNA): TGCAGCGTTGAAGAAGTGACAGGGTTTGAGCAGTTCTTC.

The table lists this clonotype with a few counts. The genes are TRBV20-1 and TRBJ2-7, with D uncertain. V lost 4 bases and J lost 3, with 10 bases in between. The CDR3 is 12 residues long. CDR1 and CDR2 from the germline V gene are DFQATT and SNEGSKA (reference sequence). CDR3 in amino acids: CSANKGLYEQYF. Here the CDR3 DNA reads TGCAGTGCTAATAAGGGTCTCTACGAGCAGTACTTC.

This chain connects TRBV27 to TRBJ2-1, with 8 positions matching TRBD1. Germline CDR1 is MNHEY and CDR2 is SMNVEV (reference sequence). The CDR3 has 14 amino acids. V shed 6 bases and J 5 bases; nucleotides not matched to a gene: 6. CDR3 DNA sequence: TGTGCCAGCAGGTCAGGGGGCACCAACAATGAGCAGTTCTTC. It translates to CASRSGGTNNEQFF.

This clonotype was observed at least ten times. The CDR3 spells CASSTLAGGVDEQYF. The CDR3, as DNA: TGTGCCAGCAGCACTTTAGCGGGAGGGGTTGACGAGCAGTACTTC. This chain joins TRBV7-6 and TRBJ2-7; 11 nucleotides align to TRBD2. CDR1 and CDR2 (germline): SGHVS, FNYEAQ. V shed 5 bases, J shed 5 bases, and the junction held 8 bases outside the gene matches. The CDR3 contains 15 residues.

This clonotype has more than one count but fewer than ten. J is TRBJ1-5 and V is TRBV28; D remains ambiguous. The germline CDR1 and CDR2 sequences are MDHEN and SYDVKM. This CDR3 is 15 amino acids long. Trimming pared 2 bases from V and 1 base from J, leaving 9 bases between. The DNA of the CDR3 is TGTGCCAGCAGTTTAACACGGGTGAGCAATCAGCCCCAGCATTTT. Protein: CASSLTRVSNQPQHF.

This clonotype was recorded a few times. The V gene is TRBV20-1, the J gene TRBJ2-7; 7 positions agree with TRBD1. Germline V lookup: CDR1 DFQATT, CDR2 SNEGSKA (reference sequence). J gave up 0 bases and V 0 bases, and 5 bases lay outside the gene matches. The CDR3 totals 15 residues. DNA for the CDR3: TGCAGTGCTAGAGATGGGGACAGCACCTCCTACGAGCAGTACTTC. This encodes CSARDGDSTSYEQYF.

There are a few counts of this clonotype. The chain employs TRBV7-9 and TRBJ1-1; weak D call: TRBD1 (6 bases). This CDR3 is built from 13 residues. Trimming removed 5 bases from V and 11 bases from J, with 18 bases in between. The germline CDR1 and CDR2 sequences are SEHNR and FQNEAQ (reference sequence). CDR3 coding DNA: TGTGCCAGCAGCCCCACAGGGCCGCCAAGGGCTTTCTTT. Its translation is CASSPTGPPRAFF.

The chain combines TRBV7-2 with TRBJ1-6, with unresolved D. Trimming left V 5 bases short and J 9 bases short, with 11 bases between. CDR1 SGHTA and CDR2 FQGNSA come from the germline V gene. This CDR3 has 13 residues. The CDR3 nucleotides are TGTGCCAGCAGCCGGATTCCTTCTTCACCCCTCCACTTT. Protein: CASSRIPSSPLHF.

This clonotype appeared a few times. This chain links TRBV9 with TRBJ1-5, with 9 bases aligning to TRBD1. CDR1 and CDR2 from the germline V gene are SGDLS and YYNGEE. The CDR3 has 15 amino acids. The J segment lost 3 bases and the V segment lost 3 bases, leaving 4 bases of the junction unmatched. The CDR3 loop is CASSAGTGINQPQHF. CDR3 in DNA: TGTGCCAGCAGCGCCGGGACAGGGATCAATCAGCCCCAGCATTTT.

This clonotype was picked up a small number of times. V gene TRBV20-1 combines with J gene TRBJ2-4; D is possibly TRBD2 (5 bases). Germline CDR1 and CDR2: DFQATT and SNEGSKA (reference sequence). This CDR3 is 17 amino acids long. Trimming removed 4 bases at V and 1 base at J, with 20 bases between. The CDR3 spells CSATLHEGRGAKNIQYF. CDR3 nucleotide sequence: TGCAGTGCTACCCTTCACGAGGGCCGAGGGGCCAAAAACATTCAGTACTTC.

This clonotype was detected ten times or more. CDR3 sequence: CASSPTGNTEAFF. CDR3 nucleotide sequence: TGTGCCAGCAGCCCAACAGGGAACACTGAAGCTTTCTTT. V gene TRBV7-4 combines with J gene TRBJ1-1; the D gene is possibly TRBD1 (5 bases). The CDR3 contains 13 residues. CDR1 and CDR2 from the germline V gene are SGHVT and SQSDAQ. Deletions cut 5 bases from V and 1 base from J, with 8 bases between.

This clonotype was seen once. The J gene is TRBJ2-7, the V gene TRBV4-2, with D hard to call. CDR3 size: 13 residues. The V gene's germline CDR1 is LGHNA and CDR2 YNFKEQ. V was cut by 0 bases and J by 6 bases, with 9 bases left in between. The chain's CDR3 is CASSQELGIEQYF. In DNA, the CDR3 is TGTGCCAGCAGCCAAGAGTTGGGGATCGAGCAGTACTTC.

This clonotype was recorded at least ten times. The V and J genes are TRBV7-7 and TRBJ2-5; D not certain. Trimming shortened V by 1 base and J by 3 bases, and 12 bases separated the two germline ends. The CDR3 loop spans 15 amino acids. Looked up from germline, CDR1 is SSHAT and CDR2 is FNYEAQ (reference sequence). The CDR3: CASSLVGGREETQYF. The CDR3 region has the DNA TGTGCCAGCAGCTTAGTTGGTGGCAGAGAAGAGACCCAGTACTTC.

The V call is TRBV7-2, the J call TRBJ2-2; the D is unclear. CDR1 is SGHTA, CDR2 FQGNSA, per germline. The V end lost 2 bases, the J end lost 1 base, and 5 bases lay between the germline ends. The CDR3 has 14 residues. The DNA of the CDR3 is TGTGCCAGCAGCTTAAGACTGAACACCGGGGAGCTGTTTTTT. This gives the protein CASSLRLNTGELFF.

This clonotype was found many times. This chain connects TRBV28 to TRBJ2-1; 7 nucleotides match TRBD2. The CDR3 is made up of 16 amino acids. Germline V gene data show CDR1 as MDHEN and CDR2 as SYDVKM. V lost 3 bases to trimming and J lost 5 bases; unmatched junction nucleotides: 10. Here the CDR3 DNA reads TGTGCCAGCAGTTTCCCGGAAGGGAGGGTGGACAATGAGCAGTTCTTC. This gives the protein CASSFPEGRVDNEQFF.

This clonotype was detected only a few times. The chain couples TRBV4-3 to TRBJ2-1, with D uncertain. This CDR3 contains 15 residues. V was clipped by 4 bases and J by 5 bases, with 15 bases between them. Germline V CDR1 and CDR2: LGHNA, YSLEER. The CDR3 loop reads CASSLKGAGDNEQFF. Here the CDR3 DNA reads TGCGCCAGCAGCCTCAAGGGCGCCGGAGACAATGAGCAGTTCTTC.

The V call is TRBV7-8, the J call TRBJ2-5, with a tentative D call TRBD2 (5 bases). The germline V gene encodes CDR1 SGHVS and CDR2 FQNEAQ. The ends were cut back, 6 bases at V and 1 base at J, with 18 bases in the middle. There are 16 residues in the CDR3. This chain's CDR3 is CASSFPVGSAQETQYF. The CDR3, as DNA: TGTGCCAGCAGTTTTCCTGTGGGTAGCGCCCAAGAGACCCAGTACTTC.

This clonotype was seen a few times. The chain carries TRBV11-2 and TRBJ2-2, with D maybe TRBD2 (5 bases). This CDR3 spans 15 amino acids. The V gene's germline CDR1 is SGHAT and CDR2 FQNNGV. V was trimmed by 7 bases and J by 4 bases, leaving 16 bases between them. CDR3 sequence reads: CASTSFGESTGELFF. In nucleotides, the CDR3 is TGTGCCAGCACCTCGTTCGGGGAGAGCACCGGGGAGCTGTTTTTT.

This clonotype was observed a single time. This chain joins TRBV20-1 and TRBJ1-1; D perhaps matches TRBD1 (5 bases). Germline V CDR1 and CDR2: DFQATT, SNEGSKA (reference sequence). Trimming shortened V by 0 bases and J by 1 base, and 15 bases separated the two germline ends. The CDR3 extends over 16 amino acids. CDR3 DNA sequence: TGCAGTGCTAGAGATGAGGCTGGGGGGTGGAACACTGAAGCTTTCTTT. It yields the protein CSARDEAGGWNTEAFF.

Only a few counts were recorded for this clonotype. The chain has TRBV28 and TRBJ1-1; weak D call: TRBD1 (5 bases). The germline V gene has CDR1 MDHEN and CDR2 SYDVKM. This CDR3 region has 15 residues. V shed 2 bases and J shed 1 base, with 11 bases lying between them. The CDR3 sequence is CASSLLGVGNTEAFF. The CDR3 DNA reads TGTGCCAGCAGTTTACTAGGGGTCGGGAACACTGAAGCTTTCTTT.

This clonotype was seen only a few times. The chain couples TRBV6-6 to TRBJ1-4; TRBD1 matches at 8 bases. The CDR3 consists of 14 residues. J was trimmed by 7 bases and V by 2 bases; bases with no gene match: 3. The germline V gene encodes CDR1 MNHNY and CDR2 SVGAGI (reference sequence). This CDR3 is CASSYGQGGEKLFF. For the CDR3, the DNA is TGTGCCAGCAGTTACGGACAGGGTGGTGAAAAACTGTTTTTT.

This clonotype has at least ten counts. The rearrangement joins TRBV7-9 to TRBJ2-1; tentatively, D is TRBD1 or TRBD2 (5 bases each). Germline V CDR1 and CDR2: SEHNR, FQNEAQ (reference sequence). V was trimmed by 1 base and J by 7 bases, leaving 11 bases between them. This CDR3 contains 14 residues. The CDR3: CASSLVAGTNEQFF. The CDR3 DNA follows: TGTGCCAGCAGCTTAGTAGCAGGGACGAATGAGCAGTTCTTC.